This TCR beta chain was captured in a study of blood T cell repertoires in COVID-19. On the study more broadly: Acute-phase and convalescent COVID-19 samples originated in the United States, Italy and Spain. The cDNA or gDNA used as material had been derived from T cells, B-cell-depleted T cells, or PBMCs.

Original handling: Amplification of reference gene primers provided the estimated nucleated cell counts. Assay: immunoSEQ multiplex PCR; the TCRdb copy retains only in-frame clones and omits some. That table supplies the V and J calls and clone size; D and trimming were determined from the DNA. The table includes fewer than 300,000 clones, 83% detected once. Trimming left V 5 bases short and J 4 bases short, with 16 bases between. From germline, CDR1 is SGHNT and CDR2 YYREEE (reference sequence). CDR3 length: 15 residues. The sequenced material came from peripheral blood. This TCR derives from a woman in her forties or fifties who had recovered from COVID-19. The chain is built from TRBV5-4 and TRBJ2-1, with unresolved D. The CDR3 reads CASRTGAREYNEQFF. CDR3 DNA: TGTGCCAGCAGGACTGGAGCGCGAGAATACAATGAGCAGTTCTTC.